The clone carrying this T cell receptor (beta chain) has at least ten counts. This entry comes from a study of T cells in Graves' hyperthyroidism and ophthalmopathy. What was amplified from RNA transcripts were TCR beta CDR3 regions. When the TCR CDR3 underwent first-round RT-PCR, the HTBI primer set was used. TCRdb re-analysed the multiplex PCR reads in MiXCR, keeping a single row per CDR3 protein. The table has around 420,000 distinct CDR3 sequences, about a sixth seen once; the top ten hold 12% to 15%. From germline, CDR1 is SGHTA and CDR2 FQGTGA. The CDR3 has 14 amino acids. V was trimmed by 4 bases and J by 3 bases, leaving 12 bases between them.

The sample taken for sequencing was blood. The chain has TRBV7-3 and TRBJ1-1, with D possibly matching TRBD1 (5 bases). This receptor was taken from a woman younger than 35 with Graves' hyperthyroidism. CDR3 DNA sequence: TGTGCCAGCAGCTCGGAAGGGACCCACACTGAAGCTTTCTTT. It yields the protein CASSSEGTHTEAFF.